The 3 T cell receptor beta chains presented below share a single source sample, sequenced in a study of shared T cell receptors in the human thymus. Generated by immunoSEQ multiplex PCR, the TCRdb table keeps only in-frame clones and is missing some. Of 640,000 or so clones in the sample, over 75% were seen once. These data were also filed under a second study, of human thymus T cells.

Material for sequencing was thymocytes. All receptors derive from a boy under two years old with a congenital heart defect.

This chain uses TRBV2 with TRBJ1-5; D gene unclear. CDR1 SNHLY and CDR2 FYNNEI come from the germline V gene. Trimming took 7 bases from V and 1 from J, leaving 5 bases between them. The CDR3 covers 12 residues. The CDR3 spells CASTESNQPQHF. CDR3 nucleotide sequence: TGTGCCAGCACAGAAAGCAATCAGCCCCAGCATTTT.

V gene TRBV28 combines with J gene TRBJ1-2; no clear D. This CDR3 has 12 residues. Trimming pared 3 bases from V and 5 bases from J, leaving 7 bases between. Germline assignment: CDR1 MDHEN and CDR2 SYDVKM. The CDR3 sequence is CASSFGRYGYTF. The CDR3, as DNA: TGTGCCAGCAGTTTTGGCAGGTATGGCTACACCTTC.

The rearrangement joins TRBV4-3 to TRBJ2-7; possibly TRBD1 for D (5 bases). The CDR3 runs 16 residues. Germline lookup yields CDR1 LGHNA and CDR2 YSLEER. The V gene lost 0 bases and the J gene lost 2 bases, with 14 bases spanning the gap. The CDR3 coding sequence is TGCGCCAGCAGCCAAGATACTCATACAGGAGCCTACGAGCAGTACTTC. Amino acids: CASSQDTHTGAYEQYF.